This T cell receptor beta chain was captured by sequencing in a study of beta chain features in type 1 diabetes. V was pared by 6 bases and J by 4 bases, with 15 bases between. This CDR3 has 14 residues. Germline CDR1 and CDR2: MNHEY and SVGAGI. Isolated RNA was reverse transcribed in full, so expressed TCRB transcripts were sequenced. The method was immunoSEQ multiplex PCR; TCRdb's version includes in-frame clones alone and lacks a portion of them. The sample comprises some 400,000 clones, approximately 16% of which are singletons, and under 0.02% rests with the top ten. This clone was detected only a few times.

The sequencing input was naive CD4+ T cells from blood. The V gene is TRBV6-5, the J gene TRBJ1-2; D might be TRBD1 (5 bases). The origin of this receptor is a woman younger than 30 in good health. The CDR3 DNA follows: TGTGCCAGCAGAGTGGGGGAGGGGACCTATGGCTACACCTTC. It yields the protein CASRVGEGTYGYTF.